In this sample, the clone carrying this TCR beta chain turned up a few times. Its target is not known. The source of the sample is a study of cytomegalovirus exposure and HLA in healthy donors. Study summary: As an earlier analysis found, roughly 180 million T cells yielded 95 million to 130 million unique TCR beta sequences.

The PCR contained 60 Vbeta and 13 Jbeta primers. Profiled with immunoSEQ multiplex PCR; TCRdb holds only in-frame clones, not every one. There are 120,000 or so clones in the sample; about 78% occur only once, and 3% to 4% lies in the top ten. General study results and limits: In a later analysis, at a false discovery rate of 0.05, approximately 18,000 TCR beta sequences were associated with HLA alleles. A later analysis linked a missense DCLRE1C variant to TCR beta V- and J-gene trimming.

The ends lost 3 bases at V and 4 bases at J; junction bases unmatched: 6. The CDR3 extends over 15 amino acids. Germline V gene sequence: CDR1 KGHSH, CDR2 LQKENI. V is TRBV18 and J is TRBJ2-3; 8 nucleotides line up with TRBD2. Sequencing input: PBMCs. This receptor was taken from a man between 25 and 39 years old in good health and CMV-seronegative. In nucleotides, the CDR3 is TGTGCCAGCTCACCTGGGCGGGGGGATGCAGATACGCAGTATTTT. Translated, it gives CASSPGRGDADTQYF.